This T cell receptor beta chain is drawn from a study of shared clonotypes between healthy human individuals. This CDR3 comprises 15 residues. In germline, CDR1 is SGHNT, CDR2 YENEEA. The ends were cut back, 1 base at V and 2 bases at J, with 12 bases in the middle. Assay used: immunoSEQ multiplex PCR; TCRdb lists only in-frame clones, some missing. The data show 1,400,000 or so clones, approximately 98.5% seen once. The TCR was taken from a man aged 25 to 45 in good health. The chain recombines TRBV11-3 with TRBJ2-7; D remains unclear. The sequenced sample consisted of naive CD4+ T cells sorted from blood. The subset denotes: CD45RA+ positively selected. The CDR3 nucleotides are TGTGCCAGCAGCTTAGGCCGCGGAGCCGCCTACGAGCAGTACTTC. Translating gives CASSLGRGAAYEQYF.